This is a list of T cell receptor beta chains from one sample in a study of PD-1 blockade in classical Hodgkin lymphoma. Generated by immunoSEQ multiplex PCR, the TCRdb table keeps only in-frame clones and is missing some. Among under 130,000 clones listed, approximately 89% were seen once. The sequenced sample was peripheral blood mononuclear cells (PBMCs), obtained before the fourth cycle of nivolumab. The source of these receptors is a human donor with classical Hodgkin lymphoma. Each CDR3 is given with its conserved first and last residue. Fields, in order: D gene, J gene, V gene, clone size, CDR3 protein, CDR3 DNA. D genes are given only for firm matches. The size entry is marked missing in some rows and otherwise reads once, few, many or a size class.

- TRBJ1-1 TRBV19 - CASSIAWGNTEAFF TGTGCCAGTAGTATAGCGTGGGGGAACACTGAAGCTTTCTTT
TRBD1 TRBJ2-1 TRBV10-3 - CAAQPGQGPSEQFF TGTGCCGCACAACCGGGACAGGGACCTAGTGAGCAGTTCTTC
- TRBJ1-1 TRBV29-1 - CSVVGLMNTEAFF TGCAGCGTTGTGGGACTGATGAACACTGAAGCTTTCTTT
- TRBJ2-7 TRBV29-1 - CSVEGSSYEQYF TGCAGCGTTGAGGGGAGCTCCTACGAGCAGTACTTC
- TRBJ1-5 TRBV19 - CASSIFISSREPQHF TGTGCCAGTAGTATCTTCATAAGTTCTAGGGAACCCCAGCATTTT
TRBD2 TRBJ2-5 TRBV25-1 - CASSEFISGSETQYF TGTGCCAGCAGTGAATTCATTAGCGGGAGTGAGACCCAGTACTTC
- TRBJ1-3 TRBV30 - CAWSGGRAGNTIYF TGTGCCTGGAGTGGGGGGAGGGCTGGAAACACCATATATTTT
- TRBJ2-2 TRBV19 - CASTKDSYFNTGELFF TGTGCCAGTACTAAGGACTCTTACTTTAACACCGGGGAGCTGTTTTTT
- TRBJ2-3 TRBV30 - CATMTDTQYF TGTGCCACAATGACGGATACGCAGTATTTT
- TRBJ2-4 TRBV2 - CASSDGWEAKNIQYF TGTGCCAGCAGTGACGGCTGGGAAGCCAAAAACATTCAGTACTTC
- TRBJ2-7 TRBV4-3 - CASSQSRNYEQYF TGCGCCAGCAGCCAATCTAGAAACTACGAGCAGTACTTC
TRBD1 TRBJ1-2 TRBV4-3 - CASSQGGRGYGYTF TGCGCCAGCAGCCAAGGGGGCAGGGGGTATGGCTACACCTTC
TRBD1 TRBJ2-7 TRBV6-5 - CASSGTGDYEQYF TGTGCCAGCAGTGGTACAGGGGATTACGAGCAGTACTTC
TRBD1 TRBJ2-7 TRBV7-2 - CASSLGPPRTGGYEQYF TGTGCCAGCAGCTTGGGCCCCCCAAGGACAGGGGGTTACGAGCAGTACTTC
TRBD2 TRBJ2-7 TRBV27 - CASSSLAGLPEQYF TGTGCCAGCAGTTCACTAGCGGGACTTCCCGAGCAGTACTTC
- TRBJ1-3 TRBV5-5 - CASSLDPGQASGNTIYF TGTGCCAGCAGCTTGGACCCGGGGCAGGCTAGTGGAAACACCATATATTTT
- TRBJ1-1 TRBV7-6 - CASSLGGGMNTEAFF TGTGCCAGCAGCTTGGGAGGGGGGATGAACACTGAAGCTTTCTTT
- TRBJ2-1 TRBV27 - CASRRPGRPHNEQFF TGTGCCAGCAGAAGGCCGGGACGGCCCCACAATGAGCAGTTCTTC
- TRBJ1-4 TRBV4-3 - CASSQDHMEGSNEKLFF TGCGCCAGCAGCCAAGATCATATGGAAGGGTCTAATGAAAAACTGTTTTTT
TRBD2 TRBJ2-1 TRBV4-2 - CASSQEGGAGSYNEQFF TGTGCCAGCAGCCAAGAGGGGGGAGCGGGATCCTACAATGAGCAGTTCTTC
TRBD1 TRBJ2-1 TRBV7-9 - CASSPSTGVNEQFF TGTGCCAGCAGCCCGTCGACAGGGGTAAATGAGCAGTTCTTC
TRBD1 TRBJ1-2 TRBV6-5 - CASSYRTGAGFYGYTF TGTGCCAGCAGTTACAGGACAGGGGCAGGTTTCTATGGCTACACCTTC
TRBD2 TRBJ2-2 TRBV5-6 - CASSRGLAGGTGELFF TGTGCCAGCAGCCGTGGACTAGCGGGAGGCACCGGGGAGCTGTTTTTT
TRBD1 TRBJ2-7 TRBV10-1 - CASSEWGRGHYEQYF TGCGCCAGCAGTGAGTGGGGTAGGGGGCACTACGAGCAGTACTTC
TRBD1 TRBJ2-7 TRBV28 - CASSARDRGGYEQYF TGTGCCAGCAGTGCCCGGGACAGGGGTGGCTACGAGCAGTACTTC
- TRBJ2-4 TRBV5-8 once CASSRGTARQYF TGTGCCAGCAGCAGAGGAACAGCAAGACAGTACTTC
TRBD1 TRBJ1-5 TRBV18 - CASSLTGGLGSNQPQHF TGTGCCAGCTCACTTACAGGGGGCTTAGGGAGCAATCAGCCCCAGCATTTT
- TRBJ1-6 TRBV28 - CASSLSPRTEVLHF TGTGCCAGCAGTTTATCTCCCCGGACGGAAGTCCTCCACTTT
TRBD1 TRBJ1-5 TRBV14 - CASSLFDRANQPQHF TGTGCCAGCAGCCTTTTCGACAGGGCAAATCAGCCCCAGCATTTT
- TRBJ2-1 TRBV6-5 - CASSYSGYSYNEQFF TGTGCCAGCAGTTACTCGGGGTACTCCTACAATGAGCAGTTCTTC
- TRBJ1-1 TRBV5-1 few CASSLLDTEAFF TGCGCCAGCAGCTTGTTGGACACTGAAGCTTTCTTT
- TRBJ2-3 TRBV30 - CAWGNLAVDSSNTDTQYF TGTGCCTGGGGGAACCTCGCCGTGGACAGTTCTAACACAGATACGCAGTATTTT
TRBD2 TRBJ2-7 TRBV27 - CASSYLSPGASGSDEQYF TGTGCCAGCAGTTACTTATCCCCGGGGGCTAGCGGGAGCGACGAGCAGTACTTC
- TRBJ2-1 TRBV6-5 - CASSYGGGNNEQFF TGTGCCAGCAGTTACGGAGGTGGGAACAATGAGCAGTTCTTC
TRBD2 TRBJ2-6 TRBV30 - CAWSARGTRVKRGANVLTF TGTGCCTGGAGCGCGAGGGGGACTAGAGTCAAGCGTGGGGCCAACGTCCTGACTTTC
- TRBJ2-7 TRBV25-1 few CASSEGGHYEQYF TGTGCCAGCAGTGAAGGGGGGCACTACGAGCAGTACTTC
- TRBJ1-2 TRBV5-6 once CASSLLAGPHSGYTF TGTGCCAGCAGCTTGTTAGCCGGGCCCCATTCTGGCTACACCTTC
TRBD1 TRBJ1-3 TRBV7-7 - CASSLGQGGQGNTIYF TGTGCTAGCAGCTTGGGACAGGGAGGCCAGGGAAACACCATATATTTT
- TRBJ1-1 TRBV6-1 - CASSEIGGLNTEAFF TGTGCCAGCAGTGAAATCGGGGGCTTGAACACTGAAGCTTTCTTT
- TRBJ2-3 TRBV27 - CASSPRSSLSTDTQYF TGTGCCAGCAGTCCCCGTTCGAGTCTCAGCACAGATACGCAGTATTTT
- TRBJ1-4 TRBV4-1 few CASSRLLQGNSNEKLFF TGCGCCAGCAGCCGCCTTTTACAGGGAAACTCGAATGAAAAACTGTTTTTT
- TRBJ1-1 TRBV28 - CASSLQGHANTEAFF TGTGCCAGCAGTTTACAGGGACATGCGAACACTGAAGCTTTCTTT
TRBD2 TRBJ2-1 TRBV7-2 - CASREGLAGVKQFF TGTGCCAGCAGAGAAGGACTAGCGGGAGTGAAGCAGTTCTTC
TRBD1 TRBJ2-1 TRBV7-9 - CASSLFGQGDNEQFF TGTGCCAGCAGCTTATTTGGACAGGGGGACAATGAGCAGTTCTTC
- TRBJ2-4 TRBV27 - CASSLEVGLAKNIQYF TGTGCCAGCAGTTTAGAGGTGGGACTAGCCAAAAACATTCAGTACTTC
TRBD2 TRBJ2-7 TRBV5-6 - CASSGLAGERRGTYEQYF TGTGCCAGCAGCGGACTAGCGGGAGAGCGTAGAGGAACCTACGAGCAGTACTTC
TRBD1 TRBJ1-5 TRBV6-5 few CASRGTGGQGPQHF TGTGCCAGCAGAGGCACAGGCGGACAGGGGCCCCAGCATTTT
- TRBJ2-7 TRBV6-6 - CASSYKDTDEQYF TGTGCCAGCAGTTATAAGGACACGGACGAGCAGTACTTC
TRBD1 TRBJ2-5 TRBV25-1 - CASSSQRQGHYQETQYF TGTGCCAGCAGTTCACAACGACAGGGGCATTACCAAGAGACCCAGTACTTC
TRBD2 TRBJ2-7 TRBV6-6 - CASSYRGDEQYF TGTGCCAGCAGTTACCGGGGGGACGAGCAGTACTTC
TRBD1 TRBJ1-2 TRBV5-1 once CASSLGQGRSGYTF TGCGCCAGCAGCTTGGGACAGGGGCGGAGTGGCTACACCTTC
- TRBJ1-5 TRBV28 - CASSLVSNQPQHF TGTGCCAGCAGTTTGGTTAGCAATCAGCCCCAGCATTTT
- TRBJ1-5 TRBV7-4 - CASSLGTNSNQPQHF TGTGCCAGCAGCTTAGGGACAAATAGCAATCAGCCCCAGCATTTT
- TRBJ2-7 TRBV5-4 - CASSLGDEKQYF TGTGCCAGCAGCTTAGGGGACGAAAAGCAGTACTTC
- TRBJ1-2 TRBV10-3 few CAISQDMRYGYTF TGTGCCATCTCGCAAGACATGCGCTATGGCTACACCTTC
- TRBJ2-7 TRBV7-9 - CASSLHPDYEQYF TGTGCCAGCAGCCTACACCCCGACTACGAGCAGTACTTC
- TRBJ2-5 TRBV29-1 - CSVDPYMQETQYF TGCAGCGTTGACCCCTATATGCAAGAGACCCAGTACTTC